Listed below are T cell receptor beta chains from one sample, sequenced in a study of blood T cell repertoires in COVID-19. Data came from immunoSEQ multiplex PCR; TCRdb stores just in-frame clones and leaves some out. The repertoire holds about 370,000 clones, around 90% seen once, with less than 3.5% in the top ten. Sequenced input: peripheral blood. All receptors come from a woman aged 25 to 39 with COVID-19, enrolled during active disease. Each CDR3 is given with its conserved first and last residue. D genes are given only for firm matches. Some rows have no size entry. The others give once, few or many, or a class for an expanded clone.

v_gene,j_gene,abundance,d_gene,CDR3nt,CDR3aa
TRBV19,TRBJ2-3,-,TRBD2,TGTGCCAGTAGTGTCCTACTAGCGGGAGGCACAGATACGCAGTATTTT,CASSVLLAGGTDTQYF
TRBV9,TRBJ2-3,-,-,TGTGCCAGCAGCGTAGGGGGCCTCACAGATACGCAGTATTTT,CASSVGGLTDTQYF
TRBV4-1,TRBJ1-1,-,-,TGCGCCAGCAGCCGACAGATCGGGAACACTGAAGCTTTCTTT,CASSRQIGNTEAFF
TRBV11-3,TRBJ2-1,once,-,TGTGCCAGCAGCTTGAGAACTCTGAGCTCCTACAATGAGCAGTTCTTC,CASSLRTLSSYNEQFF
TRBV3-1/TRBV3-2,TRBJ2-1,-,-,TGTGCCAGCAGCCGCCCTTCGGGCTCCTACAATGAGCAGTTCTTC,CASSRPSGSYNEQFF
TRBV2,TRBJ2-6,-,TRBD1,TGTGCCAGCAGTGCTAAATCCGGGACAGGGTTCTCTGGGGCCAACGTCCTGACTTTC,CASSAKSGTGFSGANVLTF
TRBV12-5,TRBJ1-3,-,-,TGTGCTAGTGGTTTGTCTCTCTCTTACGTCCGGGACTCTGGAAACACCATATATTTT,CASGLSLSYVRDSGNTIYF
TRBV3-1/TRBV3-2,TRBJ1-3,few,-,TGTGCCAGCAGCCACCCACGCGGAGCAGGAAACACCATATATTTT,CASSHPRGAGNTIYF
TRBV6-6,TRBJ2-1,-,TRBD2,TGTGCCAGCAGTCCCTTTTTGTTTCTAGCGGGAGGGGACAATGAGCAGTTCTTC,CASSPFLFLAGGDNEQFF
TRBV1,TRBJ2-3,-,-,TGCACCAGCAGCCAAGTTGGACTAGCGGTGGGGCCCGGCCGAACAGATACGCAGTATTTT,CTSSQVGLAVGPGRTDTQYF
TRBV4-3,TRBJ2-1,-,TRBD2,TGCGCCAGCAGCCACGCAGGGACTAGCCTCGCGAATGAGCAGTTCTTC,CASSHAGTSLANEQFF
TRBV10-3,TRBJ1-4,-,-,TGTGCCATCAGCCCCGGCCCTACAGTCACTAATGAAAAACTGTTTTTT,CAISPGPTVTNEKLFF
TRBV21-1,TRBJ1-1,-,-,TGTGCCAGCAGCAAACGCGAGACAGGGATGAACACTGAAGCTTTCTTT,CASSKRETGMNTEAFF
TRBV11-2,TRBJ2-2,few,-,TGTGCCAGCAGCTTTAGACAGGAAGCGTACACCGGGGAGCTGTTTTTT,CASSFRQEAYTGELFF
TRBV6-2/TRBV6-3,TRBJ1-1,few,TRBD1,TGTGCCAGCAGCGACCCCCGGACAGGGCGGATTATTGAAGCTTTCTTT,CASSDPRTGRIIEAFF
TRBV27,TRBJ1-6,once,-,TGTGCCAGCACCGCAGGGGTGACCTCACCCCTCCACTTT,CASTAGVTSPLHF
TRBV11-3,TRBJ1-1,-,TRBD1,TGTGCCAGCAGCCGTTCAGGGACAGGGGGCTGGACTGAAGCTTTCTTT,CASSRSGTGGWTEAFF
TRBV5-5,TRBJ2-5,few,TRBD2,TGTGCCAGCAGCTCCCTGGGGGGGACGCAAGCAGAGACCCAGTACTTC,CASSSLGGTQAETQYF
TRBV15,TRBJ1-1,-,-,TGTGCCACCAGCAGAACTGGGAGGGAGAACACTGAAGCTTTCTTT,CATSRTGRENTEAFF
TRBV11-3,TRBJ2-3,-,TRBD2,TGTGCCAGCAGCCCCCGTACTAGCGGGAGTGGGAATACGCAGTATTTT,CASSPRTSGSGNTQYF
TRBV20-1,TRBJ2-7,-,TRBD1,TGCAGTGCTAGTAACCGGGACAGGGGAACCTACGAGCAGTACTTC,CSASNRDRGTYEQYF
TRBV7-2,TRBJ2-7,-,-,TGTGCCAGCAGCTTCGGCGTCGGGGAGGACCCTTCCTACGAGCAGTACTTC,CASSFGVGEDPSYEQYF
TRBV14,TRBJ2-5,once,TRBD2,TGTGCCAGCAGCCAAGATATGCGGGGGGTGCGGGAGACCCAGTACTTC,CASSQDMRGVRETQYF
TRBV7-2,TRBJ1-5,-,-,TGTGCCAGCAGCATCAACAGGGTCCAGCCCCAGCATTTT,CASSINRVQPQHF
TRBV5-1,TRBJ2-3,-,-,TGCGCCAGCAGCTTGGGACAGTATAGGGATACGCAGTATTTT,CASSLGQYRDTQYF
TRBV7-9,TRBJ2-7,-,TRBD1,TGTGCCAGCAGCCGGACAGGGGCCCCCTACGAGCAGTACTTC,CASSRTGAPYEQYF
TRBV20-1,TRBJ2-5,-,-,TGCAGTGCTAGACCCCGAGAGACCCAGTACTTC,CSARPRETQYF
TRBV14,TRBJ2-5,-,-,TGTGCCAGCAGCCTATCAACAGGGTTTACGTTCCGGCCAGAGACCCAGTACTTC,CASSLSTGFTFRPETQYF
TRBV5-1,TRBJ2-7,-,TRBD2,TGCGCCAGCAGTTCCGAGACTAGCCTGGAGCAGTACTTC,CASSSETSLEQYF
TRBV25-1,TRBJ2-5,-,TRBD2,TGTGCCAGCAGTGAATTTCTAGCGGGGGAGACCCAGTACTTC,CASSEFLAGETQYF
TRBV18,TRBJ2-5,once,TRBD2,TGTGCCAGCTCACCACCCGGACTAGCAGGAGATTTGGAGACCCAGTACTTC,CASSPPGLAGDLETQYF
TRBV28,TRBJ1-1,-,-,TGTGCCAGCAGTTTACCAGGTTTTGAAGCTTTCTTT,CASSLPGFEAFF
TRBV7-6,TRBJ1-2,-,-,TGTGCCAGCAGCCCTGGGGCCGCCCCTTCTCAAGCTAACTATGGCTACACCTTC,CASSPGAAPSQANYGYTF
TRBV4-3,TRBJ2-1,once,TRBD2,TGCGCCAGCAGCCCTTGGACTAGCGGGAACGAGCAGTTCTTC,CASSPWTSGNEQFF
TRBV3-1/TRBV3-2,TRBJ2-5,-,TRBD2,TGTGCCAGCACGCAACTAGCGGGACCCCAAGAGACCCAGTACTTC,CASTQLAGPQETQYF
TRBV30,TRBJ1-3,-,TRBD1,TGTGCCTGGAGTGTAGGGACAGGGGGAGGAAACACCATATATTTT,CAWSVGTGGGNTIYF
TRBV18,TRBJ2-1,-,TRBD1,TGTGCCAGCTCACCCGGTCGGGAAGGGGGCTTGAGATACAATGAGCAGTTCTTC,CASSPGREGGLRYNEQFF
TRBV5-5,TRBJ1-1,-,-,TGTGCCAGCAGCTTCCGGGACACGCGCACTGAAGCTTTCTTT,CASSFRDTRTEAFF
TRBV7-9,TRBJ1-1,few,-,TGTGCCGCCAGGGGCCGGGAGAACACTGAAGCTTTCTTT,CAARGRENTEAFF
TRBV27,TRBJ1-2,-,-,TGTGCCAGCAGTACGCCCCGGGGTGGCTACACCTTC,CASSTPRGGYTF
TRBV5-1,TRBJ2-7,-,TRBD1,TGCGCCAGCAGCTTGCGGACAGGGGACTACGAGCAGTACTTC,CASSLRTGDYEQYF
TRBV7-7,TRBJ1-2,-,-,TGTGCTAGCAGCTTGGGCCGGGAGACCGGGCAATATGGCTACACCTTC,CASSLGRETGQYGYTF
TRBV9,TRBJ2-5,-,-,TGTGCCAGCAGCGAGGGGGGGCTTCGGGAGACCCAGTACTTC,CASSEGGLRETQYF
TRBV5-5,TRBJ1-5,once,-,TGTGCCAGCAGCTTAGTCGACGGGGTCAGGCAGCCCCAGCATTTT,CASSLVDGVRQPQHF
TRBV6-6,TRBJ1-1,-,-,TGTGTCGTTAGGGGTGCCATGAACACTGAAGCTTTCTTT,CVVRGAMNTEAFF
TRBV1,TRBJ1-1,-,-,TGCACCAGCAGCCAAGATTTCTCGGGAAGGGTAAAAGCTTTCTTT,CTSSQDFSGRVKAFF
TRBV15,TRBJ1-6,-,-,TGTGCCACCAGCAGAGATTATCAGGGACTCTCCTATAATTCACCCCTCCACTTT,CATSRDYQGLSYNSPLHF
TRBV20-1,TRBJ1-2,-,-,TGCAGTGCTAGACAGGCGTATGGCTACACCTTC,CSARQAYGYTF
TRBV2,TRBJ2-5,once,-,TGTGCCAGCAGCGGCAGGGGCTTCCGGGAGACCCAGTACTTC,CASSGRGFRETQYF
TRBV27,TRBJ1-6,-,TRBD1,TGTGCCAGCAGTTTACACGACAGGGGCCTTAACTATAATTCACCCCTCCACTTT,CASSLHDRGLNYNSPLHF
TRBV28,TRBJ1-6,-,TRBD1,TGTGCCAGCAGTCCTGGACAGGGCAGGTCACCCCTCCACTTT,CASSPGQGRSPLHF
TRBV29-1,TRBJ2-1,once,TRBD2,TGCAGCGGGATAGGACTAGCGGAATCCTACAATGAGCAGTTCTTC,CSGIGLAESYNEQFF
TRBV7-9,TRBJ2-3,-,TRBD2,TGTGCCAGCAGCTTGGGACTAGCGAAAAGCACAGATACGCAGTATTTT,CASSLGLAKSTDTQYF
TRBV5-8,TRBJ1-5,-,-,TGTGCCAGCAGCGCCAACAGGGTCAAGCCCCAGCATTTT,CASSANRVKPQHF
TRBV28,TRBJ2-1,-,TRBD2,TGTGCCAGCAGTCCCCGGGGGGAGGGCCGGAATGAGCAGTTCTTC,CASSPRGEGRNEQFF
TRBV10-3,TRBJ1-2,-,-,TGTGCCATCAGCCGGGACACCTCAATCTATGGCTACACCTTC,CAISRDTSIYGYTF
TRBV7-2,TRBJ1-2,-,TRBD1,TGTGCCAGCAGCTTAGTGGGACAGGGGGTTAGTGGCTACACCTTC,CASSLVGQGVSGYTF
TRBV6-5,TRBJ2-1,-,TRBD2,TGTGCCAGCAGACTAGCGGGAGGCTCCTACAATGAGCAGTTCTTC,CASRLAGGSYNEQFF
TRBV15,TRBJ1-5,-,-,TGTGCCACCAGCAGAGATCGCAGCGATAGCAATCAGCCCCAGCATTTT,CATSRDRSDSNQPQHF
TRBV2,TRBJ2-2,-,TRBD2,TGTGCCAGCAGTGAATCTAGCGGGGGGGCAAACACCGGGGAGCTGTTTTTT,CASSESSGGANTGELFF